What follows are 23 T cell receptor beta chains derived from one specimen sequenced in a study of tumor and adjacent non-tumor tissue in lung cancer. The template was RNA from unsorted bulk tissue. The library came from three nested PCR rounds adapted from ARM-PCR protocols. TCRdb independently ran MiXCR on the multiplex PCR reads; one entry per CDR3 protein. The table lists tens of thousands of distinct CDR3 sequences, less than 75% of them singletons. Material for sequencing was lung tumor tissue. The receptors come from a man aged 55-75 years with non-small cell lung cancer.

The chain couples TRBV10-3 to TRBJ1-1, with D tentatively TRBD1 (6 bases). The CDR3 consists of 14 residues. Germline V gives CDR1 ENHRY, CDR2 SYGVKD. V gave up 7 bases and J gave up 5 bases, with 17 bases separating them. As DNA, the CDR3 is TGTGCCATCAATGAAGCGGGGGCGGGTACTGAAGCTTTCTTT. Encoded protein: CAINEAGAGTEAFF.

Only one count was recorded for this clonotype. Because the CDR3 is missing its conserved closing phenylalanine or tryptophan, this is likely a read error. The V and J genes are TRBV6-6 and TRBJ2-3; TRBD2 might be the D (5 bases). This CDR3 has 13 amino acids. The V gene's germline CDR1 is MNHNY and CDR2 SVGAGI (reference sequence). The germline V and J ends were trimmed by 5 bases and 8 bases, with 14 bases remaining between them. The CDR3 DNA reads TGTGCCAGCAGTACCGGGGTGCCGGCTACGCAGTATTAT. Its translation is CASSTGVPATQYY.

A note on this clonotype: An end of the junction does not agree with germline; a read error may underlie this. DNA of the CDR3: TGTGCCAGCAGCTTGGTACATGGACAGGGGTACAATGAACAGTTCTTC. Protein product: CASSLVHGQGYNEQFF. This rearrangement joins TRBV5-5 to TRBJ2-1; 9 bases line up with TRBD1. CDR3 length: 16 amino acids. Germline values: CDR1 SGHKS, CDR2 YYEKEE (reference sequence).

This clonotype was seen ten or more times. The chain recombines TRBV11-3 with TRBJ2-5; D might be TRBD2 (5 bases). From germline, CDR1 is SGHNT and CDR2 YENEEA. V gave up 1 base and J gave up 5 bases, with 8 bases separating them. The CDR3 has 13 residues. This CDR3 is CASSLAGGETQYF. Written as DNA, the CDR3 is TGTGCCAGCAGCTTAGCAGGCGGGGAGACCCAGTACTTC.

Note on this clonotype: A much larger clone is a single base away; this may be a read error. The chain has TRBV30 and TRBJ2-3, with 7 bases fitting TRBD2. The junction had 6 bases not matched to a gene; V was cut back by 1 base and J by 2 bases. CDR3 length: 15 amino acids. CDR1 is GTSNPN and CDR2 is SVGIG in the germline V gene (reference sequence). In nucleotides, the CDR3 is TGTGCCTGGAGTGCTGCGGGAGCGAACACAGATACGCAGTATTTT. Its protein product is CAWSAAGANTDTQYF.

About this clonotype itself: Being one base from a much bigger clone, this may be a read error. This chain uses TRBV20-1 with TRBJ1-1, with D perhaps matching TRBD1 (5 bases). This CDR3 comprises 15 residues. Germline CDR1 is DFQATT and CDR2 is SNEGSKA (reference sequence). CDR3 region: CSARGLGGVATEAFF. The CDR3 DNA reads TGCAGTGCGAGAGGGTTGGGAGGGGTAGCCACTGAAGCTTTCTTT.

This clonotype occurred many times. The rearrangement joins TRBV4-1 to TRBJ2-5; 12 bases are a match to TRBD2. The V segment lost 3 bases and the J segment 3 bases; nucleotides outside the gene matches: 2. The CDR3 spans 15 residues. Germline-derived CDR1 and CDR2 are MGHRA and YSYEKL. The CDR3 region has the DNA TGCGCCAGCAGCCAGACTAGCGGGAGCGAAGAGACCCAGTACTTC. Translation: CASSQTSGSEETQYF.

As to this clonotype: Germline is not matched at one junction end, which may reflect a read error. This chain uses TRBV28 with TRBJ1-5; a possible D gene is TRBD1 (5 bases). The CDR3 runs 18 residues. The germline V gene has CDR1 MDHEN and CDR2 SYDVKM. CDR3 protein: CASSFVRASWLGNQPQHF. CDR3 sequence (DNA): TGTGCCAGTAGTTTTGTCAGGGCATCTTGGCTAGGCAATCAGCCCCAGCATTTT.

Note on this clonotype: Here the CDR3 omits its conserved ending phenylalanine or tryptophan, so a read error is the likely source. Because the CDR3's place on the DNA is in doubt, the DNA is left out and the CDR3 is given as listed by TCRdb. The V call is TRBV11-3, the J call TRBJ1-2; TRBD1, the table's D call, lacks a check against the DNA. CDR1 SGHNT and CDR2 YENEEA come from the germline V gene. The CDR3 comprises 16 residues, both ends counted. The CDR3: CASSPGTGEYNYGYIL.

Details on this clonotype: The junction departs from the called germline gene at one end, perhaps through a read error. The chain has TRBV4-1 and TRBJ1-1; tentatively, D is TRBD1 (6 bases). Germline loops: CDR1 MGHRA, CDR2 YSYEKL. The length of the CDR3 is 14 residues. In DNA, the CDR3 is TGCGTCAGCAGCTCCTACAGGGATAACACTGAAGCTTTCTTT. The encoded protein is CVSSSYRDNTEAFF.

In the case of this clonotype: One end of the junction varies from germline; a read error may be responsible. In nucleotides, the CDR3 is TGTGCCAGCAGTTTAGCTGGGGTTAGGAATGAGCAGTTCTTT. It is translated as CASSLAGVRNEQFF. The chain joins TRBV12-3 or TRBV12-4 to TRBJ2-1; no firm D call. The CDR3 contains 14 residues.

This clonotype was picked up a small number of times. V gene TRBV7-9 combines with J gene TRBJ1-5; D uncertain. Germline values: CDR1 SEHNR, CDR2 FQNEAQ (reference sequence). This CDR3 is 12 amino acids long. V gave up 5 bases and J gave up 3 bases, with 5 bases separating them. The CDR3 spells CASSPSNQPQHF. The DNA of the CDR3 is TGTGCCAGCAGCCCTTCCAATCAGCCCCAGCATTTT.

The rearrangement uses TRBV12-3 or TRBV12-4 and TRBJ2-3; a possible D gene is TRBD1 (5 bases). The CDR3 spans 15 residues. V was shortened by 6 bases and J by 4 bases, with 17 bases between the two germline ends. CDR3 DNA sequence: TGTGCCAGCAGGTCTCGGATCAGGGTGGCAGATACGCAGTATTTT. Translating gives CASRSRIRVADTQYF.

This chain links TRBV25-1 with TRBJ1-2, with D tentatively TRBD1 (5 bases). Germline V gene sequence: CDR1 MGHDK, CDR2 SYGVNS. CDR3 size: 12 residues. V was cut by 10 bases and J by 1 base, with 10 bases left in between. The CDR3 DNA sequence: TGTGCCAACAACAGGAGTAACTATGGCTACACCTTC. Residues: CANNRSNYGYTF.

With regard to this clonotype: This may be a read error, as it is one base from a much larger clone. The CDR3 nucleotides read TGTCCCAGCAGCTCAATTTCGACAGGGGTCGGGGAGACCCAGTACTTC. It is translated as CPSSSISTGVGETQYF. This chain uses TRBV5-5 with TRBJ2-5; 8 nucleotides match TRBD1. The CDR3 spans 16 residues. Germline-derived CDR1 and CDR2 are SGHKS and YYEKEE (reference sequence).

Remarks on this clonotype: Since no conserved phenylalanine or tryptophan closes the CDR3, a read error is the likely cause. The J gene is TRBJ2-5, the V gene TRBV6-6, with TRBD1 matching 7 bases. Germline CDR1 is MNHNY and CDR2 is SVGAGI (reference sequence). Germline trimming cut 0 bases from V and 4 bases from J; bases unmatched to any gene: 2. There are 14 residues in the CDR3. CDR3 protein: CASSYSTGVETQYL. For the CDR3, the DNA is TGTGCCAGCAGTTACTCAACAGGGGTAGAGACCCAGTACCTG.

This clonotype occurred many times. This chain joins TRBV29-1 and TRBJ2-5; D might be TRBD1 (6 bases). The germline V gene encodes CDR1 SQVTM and CDR2 ANQGSEA. V lost 6 bases and J 4 bases, leaving 12 bases between the germline ends. This CDR3 comprises 12 residues. In DNA, the CDR3 is TGCAGCGTAGAAAGACAGGCAGAGACCCAGTACTTC. The encoded protein is CSVERQAETQYF.

Comments on this clonotype: Germline and junction disagree at one end, which may indicate a read error. V and J are TRBV6-1 and TRBJ1-5; the D is unclear. From germline, CDR1 is MNHNS and CDR2 SASEGT. This CDR3 contains 14 residues. The CDR3 protein is CASTERLCNQSQHF. The CDR3 region has the DNA TGTGCCAGCACTGAAAGGCTGTGCAATCAGTCCCAGCATTTT.

About this clonotype: The conserved closing phenylalanine or tryptophan is absent in this CDR3, likely reflecting a read error. This chain links TRBV4-1 with TRBJ1-1; D not certain. The ends were cut back, 1 base at V and 2 bases at J, with 5 bases in the middle. The CDR3 sequence is 13 residues long. CDR1 MGHRA and CDR2 YSYEKL come from the germline V gene. The CDR3 DNA is TGCGCCAGCAGCCAAGTTTGCAACACTGAAGCTTTCATT. It codes for CASSQVCNTEAFI.

V gene TRBV2 combines with J gene TRBJ2-7; D unresolved. V gave up 10 bases and J gave up 4 bases, with 20 bases separating them. There are 14 residues in the CDR3. Germline CDR1 is SNHLY and CDR2 is FYNNEI. The CDR3 DNA sequence: TGTGCCAACACCGAAAAAACTGGGTTTTACGAGCAGTACTTC. It translates to CANTEKTGFYEQYF.

Points on this clonotype: Compared with germline, one end of the junction differs, possibly owing to a read error. The rearrangement joins TRBV12-3 or TRBV12-4 to TRBJ2-1, with 7 bases matching TRBD2. The length of the CDR3 is 17 residues. The CDR3 DNA is TGTGCCGGCAGTTCAACGAGACTAGCCAGCTCCTACAATGAACAGTTCTTC. The encoded protein is CAGSSTRLASSYNEQFF.

The genes are TRBV20-1 and TRBJ1-4; 7 bases map to TRBD1. Trimming cost V 0 bases and J 0 bases; bases outside gene matches: 7. The CDR3 is 17 amino acids. CDR1 and CDR2 from the germline V gene are DFQATT and SNEGSKA (reference sequence). The CDR3 sequence: CSARDPTGSTTNEKLFF. The CDR3 coding sequence is TGCAGTGCTAGAGACCCGACAGGGTCTACAACTAATGAAAAACTGTTTTTT.

In this sample, this clonotype turned up a few times. A clone one base away is much larger, so this may be a read error. For the CDR3, the DNA is TGTGCCAGCACCCCTAGCGCGAGGGACACCGGGGAGCTGTTTTTT. It yields the protein CASTPSARDTGELFF. This rearrangement joins TRBV12-3 or TRBV12-4 to TRBJ2-2, with a weak D call TRBD2 (6 bases). The CDR3 is made up of 15 amino acids. V was cut by 7 bases and J by 3 bases, with 15 bases left in between.